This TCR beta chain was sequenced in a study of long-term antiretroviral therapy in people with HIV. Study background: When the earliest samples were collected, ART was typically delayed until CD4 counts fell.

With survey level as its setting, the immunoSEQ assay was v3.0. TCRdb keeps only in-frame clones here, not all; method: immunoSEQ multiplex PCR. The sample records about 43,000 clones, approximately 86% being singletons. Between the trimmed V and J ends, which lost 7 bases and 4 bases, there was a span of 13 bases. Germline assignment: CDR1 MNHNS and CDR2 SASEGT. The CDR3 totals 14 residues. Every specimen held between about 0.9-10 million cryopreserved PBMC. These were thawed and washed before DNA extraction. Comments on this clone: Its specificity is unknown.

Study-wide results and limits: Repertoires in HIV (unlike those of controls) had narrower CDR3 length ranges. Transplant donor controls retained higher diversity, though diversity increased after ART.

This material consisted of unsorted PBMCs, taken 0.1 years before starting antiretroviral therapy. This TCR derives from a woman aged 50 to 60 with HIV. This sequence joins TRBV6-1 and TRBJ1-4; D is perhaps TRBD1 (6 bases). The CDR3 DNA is TGTGCCAGCATTCCGGACAGTCTTAATGAAAAACTGTTTTTT. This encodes CASIPDSLNEKLFF.